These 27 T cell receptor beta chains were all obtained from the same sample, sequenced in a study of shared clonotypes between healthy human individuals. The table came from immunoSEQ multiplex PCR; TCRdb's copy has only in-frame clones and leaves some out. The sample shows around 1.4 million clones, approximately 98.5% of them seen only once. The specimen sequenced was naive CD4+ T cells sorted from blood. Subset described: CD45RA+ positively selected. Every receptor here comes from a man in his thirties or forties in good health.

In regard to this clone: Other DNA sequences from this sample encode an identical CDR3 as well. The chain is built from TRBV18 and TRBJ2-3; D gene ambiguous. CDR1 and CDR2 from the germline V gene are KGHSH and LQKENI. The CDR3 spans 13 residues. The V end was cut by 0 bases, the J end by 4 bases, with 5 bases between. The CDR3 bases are TGTGCCAGCTCACCACCGACTGCAGATACGCAGTATTTT. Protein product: CASSPPTADTQYF.

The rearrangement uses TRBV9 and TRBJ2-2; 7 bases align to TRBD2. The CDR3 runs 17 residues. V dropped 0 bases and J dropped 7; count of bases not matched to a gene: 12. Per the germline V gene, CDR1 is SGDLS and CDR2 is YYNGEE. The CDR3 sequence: CASSVEFRREFGGELFF. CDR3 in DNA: TGTGCCAGCAGCGTAGAGTTCAGGCGGGAGTTCGGCGGGGAGCTGTTTTTT. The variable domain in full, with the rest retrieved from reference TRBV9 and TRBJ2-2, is DSGVTQTPKHLITATGQRVTLRCSPRSGDLSVYWYQQSLDQGLQFLIQYYNGEERAKGNILERFSAQQFPDLHSELNLSSLELGDSALYFCASSVEFRREFGGELFFGEGSRLTVL.

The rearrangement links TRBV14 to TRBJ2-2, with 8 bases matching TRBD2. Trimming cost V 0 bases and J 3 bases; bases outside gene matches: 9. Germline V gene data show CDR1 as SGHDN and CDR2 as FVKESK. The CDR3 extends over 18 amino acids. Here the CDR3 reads CASSQDRDLAGHTGELFF. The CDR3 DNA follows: TGTGCCAGCAGCCAAGATCGGGATCTAGCGGGTCACACCGGGGAGCTGTTTTTT.

As DNA, the CDR3 is TGTGCTAGTGGTTTGAGTGTGGCGGCGTCACTTTCCACAGATACGCAGTATTTT. Protein: CASGLSVAASLSTDTQYF. The rearrangement links TRBV12-5 to TRBJ2-3, with unresolved D. Germline CDR1 is LGHNT and CDR2 is FRNRAP. This CDR3 has 18 amino acids. V lost 2 bases, J lost 2 bases, and 20 bases lay in between. The whole variable domain, filled in from reference TRBV12-5 and TRBJ2-3, reads DARVTQTPRHKVTEMGQEVTMRCQPILGHNTVFWYRQTMMQGLELLAYFRNRAPLDDSGMPKDRFSAEMPDATLATLKIQPSEPRDSAVYFCASGLSVAASLSTDTQYFGPGTRLTVL.

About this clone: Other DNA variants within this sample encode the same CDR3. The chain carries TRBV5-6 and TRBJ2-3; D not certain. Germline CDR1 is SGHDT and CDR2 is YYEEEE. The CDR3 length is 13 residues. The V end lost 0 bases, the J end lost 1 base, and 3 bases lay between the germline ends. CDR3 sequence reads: CASSLEGTDTQYF. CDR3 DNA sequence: TGTGCCAGCAGCTTGGAGGGCACAGATACGCAGTATTTT.

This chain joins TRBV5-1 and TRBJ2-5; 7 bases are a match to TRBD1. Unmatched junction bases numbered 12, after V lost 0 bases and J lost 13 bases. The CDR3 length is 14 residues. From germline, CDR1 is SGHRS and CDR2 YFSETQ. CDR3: CASSLGTGDPLWYF. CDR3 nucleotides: TGCGCCAGCAGCTTGGGGACAGGAGACCCTTTGTGGTACTTC.

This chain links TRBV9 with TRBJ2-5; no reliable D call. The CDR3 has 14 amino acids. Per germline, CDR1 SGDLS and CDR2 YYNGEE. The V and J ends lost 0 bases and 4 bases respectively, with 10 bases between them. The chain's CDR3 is CASSVGVGSETQYF. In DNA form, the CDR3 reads TGTGCCAGCAGCGTAGGTGTGGGCTCAGAGACCCAGTACTTC.

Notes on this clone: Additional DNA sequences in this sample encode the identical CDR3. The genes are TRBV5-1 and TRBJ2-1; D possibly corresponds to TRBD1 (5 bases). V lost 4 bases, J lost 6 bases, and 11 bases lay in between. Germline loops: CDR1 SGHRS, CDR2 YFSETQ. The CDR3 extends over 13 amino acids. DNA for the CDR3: TGCGCCAGCAGCGTTCAGGGCGGCAATGAGCAGTTCTTC. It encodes CASSVQGGNEQFF.

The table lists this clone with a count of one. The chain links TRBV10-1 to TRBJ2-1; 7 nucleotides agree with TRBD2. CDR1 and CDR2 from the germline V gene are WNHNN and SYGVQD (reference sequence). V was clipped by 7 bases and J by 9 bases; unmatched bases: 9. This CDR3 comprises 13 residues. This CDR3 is CASTIERGTEQFF. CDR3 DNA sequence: TGCGCCAGCACCATAGAGCGGGGAACTGAGCAGTTCTTC.

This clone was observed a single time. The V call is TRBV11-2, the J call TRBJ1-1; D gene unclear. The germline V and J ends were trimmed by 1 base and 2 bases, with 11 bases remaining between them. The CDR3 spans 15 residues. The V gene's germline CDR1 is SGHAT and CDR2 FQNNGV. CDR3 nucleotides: TGTGCCAGCAGCTTAGTTTTAGGTGGAAACACTGAAGCTTTCTTT. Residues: CASSLVLGGNTEAFF.

CDR3 protein: CASSRVGSLGTNEKLFF. The CDR3 DNA sequence: TGTGCCAGCTCACGAGTCGGGAGCCTTGGGACTAATGAAAAACTGTTTTTT. The chain has TRBV18 and TRBJ1-4; the D is unclear. From germline, CDR1 is KGHSH and CDR2 LQKENI. The CDR3 runs to 17 residues. Deletions cut 4 bases from V and 2 bases from J, with 17 bases between.

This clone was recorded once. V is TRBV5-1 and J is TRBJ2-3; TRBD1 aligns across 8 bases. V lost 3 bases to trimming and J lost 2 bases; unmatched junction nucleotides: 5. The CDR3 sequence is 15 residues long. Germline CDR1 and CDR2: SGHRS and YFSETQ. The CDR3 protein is CASSSQGAITDTQYF. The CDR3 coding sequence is TGCGCCAGCAGCTCCCAGGGGGCAATCACAGATACGCAGTATTTT.

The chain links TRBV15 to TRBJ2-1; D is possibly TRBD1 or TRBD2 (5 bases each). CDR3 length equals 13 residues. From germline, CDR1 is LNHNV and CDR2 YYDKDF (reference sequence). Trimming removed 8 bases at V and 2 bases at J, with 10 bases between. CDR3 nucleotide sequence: TGTGCCACCTTTCGGGGACCCTACAATGAGCAGTTCTTC. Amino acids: CATFRGPYNEQFF.

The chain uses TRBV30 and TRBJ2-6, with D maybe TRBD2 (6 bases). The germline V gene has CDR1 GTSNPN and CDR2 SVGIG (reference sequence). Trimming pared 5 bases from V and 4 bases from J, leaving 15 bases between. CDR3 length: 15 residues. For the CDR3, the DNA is TGTGCCTGGGGGAGAATGCGGGGAGGGGCCAACGTCCTGACTTTC. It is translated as CAWGRMRGGANVLTF.

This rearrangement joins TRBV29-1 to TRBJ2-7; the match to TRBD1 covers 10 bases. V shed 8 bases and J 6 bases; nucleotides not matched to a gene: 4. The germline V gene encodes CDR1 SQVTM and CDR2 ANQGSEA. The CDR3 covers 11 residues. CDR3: CSYGQGGEQYF. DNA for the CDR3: TGCAGCTACGGACAGGGGGGCGAGCAGTACTTC.

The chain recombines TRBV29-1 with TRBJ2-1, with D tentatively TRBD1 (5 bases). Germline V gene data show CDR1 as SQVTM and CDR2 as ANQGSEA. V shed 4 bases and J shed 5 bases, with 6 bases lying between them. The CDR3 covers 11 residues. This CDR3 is CSVVGDNEQFF. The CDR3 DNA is TGCAGCGTTGTAGGGGACAATGAGCAGTTCTTC.

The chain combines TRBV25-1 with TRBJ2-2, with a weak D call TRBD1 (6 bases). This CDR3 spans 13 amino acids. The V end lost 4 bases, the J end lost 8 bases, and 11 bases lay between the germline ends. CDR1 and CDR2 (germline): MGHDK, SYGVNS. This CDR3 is CASSGSGDGELFF. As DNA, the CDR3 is TGTGCCAGCAGTGGATCAGGGGATGGGGAGCTGTTTTTT.

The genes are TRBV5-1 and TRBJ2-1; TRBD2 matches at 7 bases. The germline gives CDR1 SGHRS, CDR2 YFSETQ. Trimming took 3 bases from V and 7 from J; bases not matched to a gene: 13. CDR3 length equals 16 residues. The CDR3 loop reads CASSSDPGLPTNEQFF. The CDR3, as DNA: TGCGCCAGCAGCTCCGACCCGGGACTACCAACAAATGAGCAGTTCTTC.

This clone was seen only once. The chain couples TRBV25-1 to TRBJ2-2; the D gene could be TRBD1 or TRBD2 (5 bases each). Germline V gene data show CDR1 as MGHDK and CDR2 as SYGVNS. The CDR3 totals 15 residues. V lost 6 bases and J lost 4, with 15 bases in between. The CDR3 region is CASRPVGAGTGELFF. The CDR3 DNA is TGTGCCAGCAGACCCGTCGGGGCCGGCACCGGGGAGCTGTTTTTT.

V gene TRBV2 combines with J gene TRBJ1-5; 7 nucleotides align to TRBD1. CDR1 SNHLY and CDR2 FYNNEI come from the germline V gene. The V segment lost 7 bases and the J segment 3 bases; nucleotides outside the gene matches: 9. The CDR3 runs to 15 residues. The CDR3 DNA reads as TGTGCCAGCACACTTGGACAGGCGGACAATCAGCCCCAGCATTTT. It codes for CASTLGQADNQPQHF.

Here the CDR3 DNA reads TGTGCCAGCAGTCCCGGATGGACAGACCTTAATGAAAAACTGTTTTTT. This translates into CASSPGWTDLNEKLFF. The chain links TRBV27 to TRBJ1-4; TRBD1 might be the D (6 bases). CDR3 length equals 16 residues. The germline gives CDR1 MNHEY, CDR2 SMNVEV (reference sequence). V lost 5 bases and J 4 bases, leaving 17 bases between the germline ends.

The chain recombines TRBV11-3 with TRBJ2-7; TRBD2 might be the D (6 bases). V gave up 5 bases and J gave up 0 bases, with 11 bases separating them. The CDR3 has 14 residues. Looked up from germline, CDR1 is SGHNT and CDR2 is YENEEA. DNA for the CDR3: TGTGCCAGCAGCCCCCGGGACTTCTCCTACGAGCAGTACTTC. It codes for CASSPRDFSYEQYF.

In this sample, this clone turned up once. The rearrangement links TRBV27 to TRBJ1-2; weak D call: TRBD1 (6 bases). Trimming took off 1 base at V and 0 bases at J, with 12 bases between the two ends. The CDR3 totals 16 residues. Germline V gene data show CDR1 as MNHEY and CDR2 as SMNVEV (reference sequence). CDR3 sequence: CASSLLGRGANYGYTF. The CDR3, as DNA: TGTGCCAGCAGTTTATTGGGGAGGGGGGCTAACTATGGCTACACCTTC.

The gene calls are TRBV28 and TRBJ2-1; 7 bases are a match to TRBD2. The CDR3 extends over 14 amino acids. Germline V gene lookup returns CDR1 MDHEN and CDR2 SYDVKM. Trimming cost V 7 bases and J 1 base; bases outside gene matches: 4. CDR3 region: CASKSGGSYNEQFF. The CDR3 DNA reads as TGTGCCAGCAAATCGGGAGGTTCCTACAATGAGCAGTTCTTC.

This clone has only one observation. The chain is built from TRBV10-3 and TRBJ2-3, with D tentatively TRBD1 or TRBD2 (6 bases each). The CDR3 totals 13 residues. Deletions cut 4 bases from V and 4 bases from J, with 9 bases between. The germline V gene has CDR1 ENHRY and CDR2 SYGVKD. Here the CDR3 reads CAISGGAPDTQYF. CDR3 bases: TGTGCCATCAGTGGGGGGGCCCCAGATACGCAGTATTTT.

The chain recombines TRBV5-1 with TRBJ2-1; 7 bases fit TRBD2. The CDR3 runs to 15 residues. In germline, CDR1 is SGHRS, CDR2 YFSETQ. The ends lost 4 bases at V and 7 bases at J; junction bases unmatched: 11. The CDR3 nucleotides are TGCGCCAGCAGCCAAGCGGGATCACCGGGTAATGAGCAGTTCTTC. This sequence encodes CASSQAGSPGNEQFF.

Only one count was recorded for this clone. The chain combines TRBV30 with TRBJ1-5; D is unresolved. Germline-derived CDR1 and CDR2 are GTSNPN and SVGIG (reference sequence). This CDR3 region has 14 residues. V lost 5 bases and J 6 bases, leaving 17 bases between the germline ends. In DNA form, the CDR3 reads TGTGCCTGGGCCCCCCCCGGGTTTGGTCAGCCCCAGCATTTT. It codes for CAWAPPGFGQPQHF.